Listed here are 8 T cell receptor beta chains from one sample, sequenced in a study of blood T cell repertoires in COVID-19. Assay: immunoSEQ multiplex PCR; the TCRdb copy retains only in-frame clones and omits some. The data contain fewer than 200,000 clones, approximately 85% of them singletons. What was sequenced was peripheral blood. The receptors were gathered from a man aged 60-69 years who had recovered from COVID-19.

The chain links TRBV5-8 to TRBJ1-2; D may be TRBD1 (6 bases). The CDR3 totals 14 residues. Looked up from germline, CDR1 is SGHTS and CDR2 is YDEGEE. With 5 bases removed from V and 4 bases from J, the gap between germline ends came to 15 bases. Here the CDR3 DNA reads TGTGCCAGCAGTCAACAGGGAGGGAGCTATGGCTACACCTTC. This gives the protein CASSQQGGSYGYTF.

V and J are TRBV7-3 and TRBJ2-1; 12 bases fit TRBD2. Germline assignment: CDR1 SGHTA and CDR2 FQGTGA. The length of the CDR3 is 15 residues. With V trimmed by 5 bases and J by 6 bases, 5 bases remained unmatched. CDR3 in DNA: TGTGCCAGCAGCATCGGACTAGCGGGATCCAATGAGCAGTTCTTC. It encodes CASSIGLAGSNEQFF.

The J gene is TRBJ1-6, the V gene TRBV7-3; D is undetermined. This CDR3 region has 13 residues. The V end lost 4 bases, the J end lost 8 bases, and 9 bases lay between the germline ends. The germline gives CDR1 SGHTA, CDR2 FQGTGA. The DNA of the CDR3 is TGTGCCAGCAGCTCCCTCGGGGATTCACCCCTCCACTTT. Translating it yields CASSSLGDSPLHF.

V is TRBV3-1 (or the pseudogene TRBV3-2) and J is TRBJ1-4; TRBD1 might be the D (6 bases). There are 14 residues in the CDR3. The V gene lost 1 base and the J gene lost 7 bases, with 10 bases spanning the gap. CDR1 is LGHDT and CDR2 is YNNKEL in the germline V gene (reference sequence). In DNA, the CDR3 is TGTGCCAGCAGCCAAGCAGGGGTCGGTGAAAAACTGTTTTTT. Translated: CASSQAGVGEKLFF.

This clone was counted a few times. This chain uses TRBV6-5 with TRBJ2-7, with 11 bases matching TRBD1. Germline V gene lookup returns CDR1 MNHEY and CDR2 SVGAGI. V was clipped by 6 bases and J by 2 bases; unmatched bases: 6. The CDR3 covers 15 residues. The CDR3 region has the DNA TGTGCCAGCAGGATTGGACAGGGGGCCACCTACGAGCAGTACTTC. Its translation is CASRIGQGATYEQYF.

This chain joins TRBV2 and TRBJ2-1; 7 positions agree with TRBD1. Germline CDR1 is SNHLY and CDR2 is FYNNEI. Unmatched junction bases numbered 5, after V lost 3 bases and J lost 9 bases. CDR3 size: 13 residues. The CDR3 DNA follows: TGTGCCAGCAGTGAGGACAGGAGAACTGAGCAGTTCTTC. This encodes CASSEDRRTEQFF.

V usage is TRBV5-1 and J usage is TRBJ2-5; D is perhaps TRBD2 (5 bases). The V end lost 1 base, the J end lost 3 bases, and 7 bases lay between the germline ends. The CDR3 is made up of 13 amino acids. Per the germline V gene, CDR1 is SGHRS and CDR2 is YFSETQ. The CDR3 DNA reads TGCGCCAGCAGCTTGCTGGGAGAAGAGACCCAGTACTTC. It specifies CASSLLGEETQYF.

As DNA, the CDR3 is TGTGCCAGTAGGCGTAGTCGTCCATTCCTCGGGGAGCTGTTTTTT. As protein: CASRRSRPFLGELFF. The chain links TRBV19 to TRBJ2-2, with D unclear. This CDR3 spans 15 amino acids. Trimming shortened V by 6 bases and J by 7 bases, and 18 bases separated the two germline ends. Germline CDR1 LNHDA, CDR2 SQIVND (reference sequence).